This T cell receptor beta chain came from a study of cytomegalovirus exposure and HLA in healthy donors. Study details: Around 180 million T cells yielded more than 90 million unique TCR beta sequences in earlier analysis.

Whole-study results and caveats: CMV serostatus was the sole immune exposure data available. Based on reports, TCR beta sequences accurately predicted HLA-A and HLA-B alleles for most subjects. It is likely that the observed cluster of highly shared sequence variants was a sequencing artifact.

60 Vbeta and 13 Jbeta primers were used in PCR. The protocol was immunoSEQ multiplex PCR, while the TCRdb copy is restricted to in-frame clones and leaves out a portion. The sample yields about 160,000 clones, 60% to 80% seen once. This clone has just one count. Its target is unknown. Germline CDR1 is SQVTM and CDR2 is ANQGSEA. The J segment lost 2 bases and the V segment lost 5 bases, leaving 5 bases of the junction unmatched. The CDR3 is 14 residues long. The specimen sequenced was PBMCs. The receptor was derived from a woman in her twenties or thirties in good health and CMV-seronegative. The chain has TRBV29-1 and TRBJ1-3, with 8 nucleotides matching TRBD1. For the CDR3, the DNA is TGCAGCGTTTCTGGGGGACAGGCTGGAAACACCATATATTTT. Its translation is CSVSGGQAGNTIYF.